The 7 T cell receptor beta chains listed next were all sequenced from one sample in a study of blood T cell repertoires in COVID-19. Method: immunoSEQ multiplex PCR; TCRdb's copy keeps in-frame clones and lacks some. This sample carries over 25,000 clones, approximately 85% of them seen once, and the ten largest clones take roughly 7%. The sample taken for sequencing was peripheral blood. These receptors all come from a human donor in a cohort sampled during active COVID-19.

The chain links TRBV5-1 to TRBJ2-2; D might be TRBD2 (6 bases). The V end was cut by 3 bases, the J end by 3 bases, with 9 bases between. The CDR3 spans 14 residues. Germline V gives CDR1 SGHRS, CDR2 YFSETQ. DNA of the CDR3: TGCGCCAGCAGCTCAGTAGCGGACACCGGGGAGCTGTTTTTT. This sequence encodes CASSSVADTGELFF. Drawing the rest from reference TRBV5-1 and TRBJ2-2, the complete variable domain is KAGVTQTPRYLIKTRGQQVTLSCSPISGHRSVSWYQQTPGQGLQFLFEYFSETQRNKGNFPGRFSGRQFSNSRSEMNVSTLELGDSALYLCASSSVADTGELFFGEGSRLTVL.

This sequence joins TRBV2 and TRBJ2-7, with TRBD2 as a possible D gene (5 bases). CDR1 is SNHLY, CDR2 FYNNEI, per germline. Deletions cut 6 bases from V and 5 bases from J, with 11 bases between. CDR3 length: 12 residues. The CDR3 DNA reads TGTGCCAGCAGGGCTTTCGGGGACGAGCAGTACTTC. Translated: CASRAFGDEQYF.

The CDR3 bases are TGCAGCAATCTAGCGGGGGACCAAGAGACCCAGTACTTC. Amino acids: CSNLAGDQETQYF. V is TRBV29-1 and J is TRBJ2-5; 10 positions agree with TRBD2. J was trimmed by 0 bases and V by 8 bases; bases with no gene match: 3. This CDR3 contains 13 residues. CDR1 and CDR2 (germline): SQVTM, ANQGSEA.

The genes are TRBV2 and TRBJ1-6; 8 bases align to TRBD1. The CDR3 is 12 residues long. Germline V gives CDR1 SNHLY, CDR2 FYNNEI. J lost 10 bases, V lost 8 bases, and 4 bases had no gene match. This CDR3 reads CASAGTGSPLHF. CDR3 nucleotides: TGTGCCAGCGCCGGGACAGGCTCACCCCTCCACTTT.

CDR3 DNA sequence: TGTGCCAGCACTACAGGGAGCGCCGGAAACACCATATATTTT. It codes for CASTTGSAGNTIYF. The V and J genes are TRBV6-5 and TRBJ1-3; the D gene is possibly TRBD1 (6 bases). Germline CDR1 MNHEY, CDR2 SVGAGI. CDR3 length: 14 amino acids. Deletions cut 7 bases from V and 4 bases from J, with 14 bases between.

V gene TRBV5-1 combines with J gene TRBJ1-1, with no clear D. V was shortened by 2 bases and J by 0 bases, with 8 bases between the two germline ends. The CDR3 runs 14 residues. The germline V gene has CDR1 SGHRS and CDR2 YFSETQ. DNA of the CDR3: TGCGCCAGCAGCTTCGCAGGATTGAACACTGAAGCTTTCTTT. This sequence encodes CASSFAGLNTEAFF.

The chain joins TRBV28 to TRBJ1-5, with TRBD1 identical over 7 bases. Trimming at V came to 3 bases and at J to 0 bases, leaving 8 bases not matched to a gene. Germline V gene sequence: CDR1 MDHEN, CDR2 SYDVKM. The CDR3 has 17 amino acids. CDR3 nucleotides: TGTGCCAGCAGTTTGGGGGGACAGAGTTATAGCAATCAGCCCCAGCATTTT. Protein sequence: CASSLGGQSYSNQPQHF.